This T cell receptor (beta chain) was identified in a study of blood T cell repertoires in COVID-19. The overall study: Italy, Spain and the United States were the sources of the convalescent and acute COVID-19 samples.

CDR3 length equals 13 residues. CDR1 and CDR2 from the germline V gene are GTSNPN and SVGIG (reference sequence). The V gene lost 0 bases and the J gene lost 4 bases, with 7 bases spanning the gap. As originally analysed: Estimated nucleated cell counts came from reference gene primer amplification. Assay: immunoSEQ multiplex PCR; the TCRdb copy retains only in-frame clones and omits some. That table furnishes V, J and clone size, whereas the DNA furnished D and trimming. In the table there are about half a million clones, 80% to 90% of which are singletons. This clonotype originated in a human donor in a cohort sampled during active COVID-19. Sequencing was performed on peripheral blood. The rearrangement joins TRBV30 to TRBJ1-5; D unclear. The CDR3 here is CAWSVTPNQPQHF. The DNA of the CDR3 is TGTGCCTGGAGTGTTACACCTAATCAGCCCCAGCATTTT.